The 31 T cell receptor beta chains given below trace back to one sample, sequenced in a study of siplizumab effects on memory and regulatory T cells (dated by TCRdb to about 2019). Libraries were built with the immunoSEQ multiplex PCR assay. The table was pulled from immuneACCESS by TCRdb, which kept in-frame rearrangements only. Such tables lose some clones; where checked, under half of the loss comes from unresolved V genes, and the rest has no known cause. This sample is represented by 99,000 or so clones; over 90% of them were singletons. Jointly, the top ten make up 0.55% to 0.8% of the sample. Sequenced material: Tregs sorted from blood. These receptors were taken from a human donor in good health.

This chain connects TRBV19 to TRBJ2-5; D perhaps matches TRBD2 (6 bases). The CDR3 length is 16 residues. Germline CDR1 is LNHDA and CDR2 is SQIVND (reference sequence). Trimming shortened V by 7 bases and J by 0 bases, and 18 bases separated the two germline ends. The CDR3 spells CASTPSRTMYQETQYF. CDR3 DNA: TGTGCCAGTACCCCCTCCCGGACTATGTACCAAGAGACCCAGTACTTC.

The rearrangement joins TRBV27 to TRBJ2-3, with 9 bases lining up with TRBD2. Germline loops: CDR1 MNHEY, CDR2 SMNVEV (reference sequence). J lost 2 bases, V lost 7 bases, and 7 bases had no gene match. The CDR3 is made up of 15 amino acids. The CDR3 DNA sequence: TGTGCCAGCATGGGCCTAGCGGGGCTCACAGATACGCAGTATTTT. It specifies CASMGLAGLTDTQYF.

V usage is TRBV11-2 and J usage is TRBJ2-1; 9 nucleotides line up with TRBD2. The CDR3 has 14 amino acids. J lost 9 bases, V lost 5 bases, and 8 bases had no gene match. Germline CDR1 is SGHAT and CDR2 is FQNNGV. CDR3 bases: TGTGCCAGCAGCCATATAGCGGGAGTCCGTGAGCAGTTCTTC. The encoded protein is CASSHIAGVREQFF.

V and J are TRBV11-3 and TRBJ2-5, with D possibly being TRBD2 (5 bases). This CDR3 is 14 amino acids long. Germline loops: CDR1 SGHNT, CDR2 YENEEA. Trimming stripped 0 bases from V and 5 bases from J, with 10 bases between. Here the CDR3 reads CASSLDPGRETQYF. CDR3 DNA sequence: TGTGCCAGCAGCTTAGATCCGGGAAGGGAGACCCAGTACTTC.

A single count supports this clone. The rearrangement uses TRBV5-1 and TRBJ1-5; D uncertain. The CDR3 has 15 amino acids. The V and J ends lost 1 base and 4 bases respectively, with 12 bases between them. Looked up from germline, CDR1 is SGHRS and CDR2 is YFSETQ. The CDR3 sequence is CASSLIPGGNQPQHF. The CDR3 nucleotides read TGCGCCAGCAGCTTGATCCCAGGTGGAAATCAGCCCCAGCATTTT.

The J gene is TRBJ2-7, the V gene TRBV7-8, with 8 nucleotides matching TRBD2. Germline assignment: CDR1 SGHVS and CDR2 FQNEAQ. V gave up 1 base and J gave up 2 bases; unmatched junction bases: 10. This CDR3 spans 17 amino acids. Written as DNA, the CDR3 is TGTGCCAGCAGCTTAGAGTCCCGACTAGCGACAACCTACGAGCAGTACTTC. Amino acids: CASSLESRLATTYEQYF.

The CDR3 bases are TGTGCCGTAAGAGGGGGAGGGGAGACCCAGTACTTC. The encoded protein is CAVRGGGETQYF. This chain connects TRBV6-6 to TRBJ2-5, with D maybe TRBD2 (7 bases). The germline CDR1 and CDR2 sequences are MNHNY and SVGAGI (reference sequence). CDR3 length: 12 residues. V dropped 11 bases and J dropped 5 bases, with 15 bases sitting between them.

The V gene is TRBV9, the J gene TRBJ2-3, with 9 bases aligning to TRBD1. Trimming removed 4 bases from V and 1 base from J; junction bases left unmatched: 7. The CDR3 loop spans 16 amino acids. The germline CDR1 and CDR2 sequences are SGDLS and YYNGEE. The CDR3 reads CASSPNRGLGTDTQYF. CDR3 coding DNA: TGTGCCAGCAGCCCAAACAGGGGGCTCGGCACAGATACGCAGTATTTT. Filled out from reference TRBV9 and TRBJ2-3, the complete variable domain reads DSGVTQTPKHLITATGQRVTLRCSPRSGDLSVYWYQQSLDQGLQFLIQYYNGEERAKGNILERFSAQQFPDLHSELNLSSLELGDSALYFCASSPNRGLGTDTQYFGPGTRLTVL.

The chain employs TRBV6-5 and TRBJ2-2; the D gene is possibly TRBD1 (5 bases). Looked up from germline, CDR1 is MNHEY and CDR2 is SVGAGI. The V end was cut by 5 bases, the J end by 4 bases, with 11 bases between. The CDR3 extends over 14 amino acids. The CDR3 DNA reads TGTGCCAGCAGTGGCTCGACAGCCACCGGGGAGCTGTTTTTT. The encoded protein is CASSGSTATGELFF.

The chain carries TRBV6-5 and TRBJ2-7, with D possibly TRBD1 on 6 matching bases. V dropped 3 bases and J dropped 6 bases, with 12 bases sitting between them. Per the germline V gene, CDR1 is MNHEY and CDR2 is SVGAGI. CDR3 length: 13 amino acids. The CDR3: CASSYGMGAEQYF. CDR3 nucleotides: TGTGCCAGCAGTTATGGTATGGGGGCCGAGCAGTACTTC.

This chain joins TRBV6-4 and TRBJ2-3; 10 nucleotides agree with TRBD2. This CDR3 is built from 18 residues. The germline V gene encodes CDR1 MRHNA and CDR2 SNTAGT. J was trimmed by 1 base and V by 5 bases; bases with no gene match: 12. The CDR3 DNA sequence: TGTGCCAGCAGTCCCGGGACTAGCGCCCTCCGGGGCACAGATACGCAGTATTTT. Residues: CASSPGTSALRGTDTQYF.

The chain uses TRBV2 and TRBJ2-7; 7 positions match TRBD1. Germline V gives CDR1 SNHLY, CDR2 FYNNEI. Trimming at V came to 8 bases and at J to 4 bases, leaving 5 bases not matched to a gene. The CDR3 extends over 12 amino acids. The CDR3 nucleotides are TGTGCCAGCCACAGGGGCGGATACGAGCAGTACTTC. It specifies CASHRGGYEQYF.

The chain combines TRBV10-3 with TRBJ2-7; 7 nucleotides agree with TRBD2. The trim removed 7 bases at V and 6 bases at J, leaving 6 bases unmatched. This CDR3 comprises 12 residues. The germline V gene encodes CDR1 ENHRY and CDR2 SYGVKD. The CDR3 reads CAITPSGGEQYF. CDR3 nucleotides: TGTGCCATCACACCTAGCGGCGGCGAGCAGTACTTC.

The chain's CDR3 is CASSIRSGRGETQYF. In DNA, the CDR3 is TGTGCCAGTAGTATTAGGTCGGGAAGAGGAGAGACCCAGTACTTC. The gene calls are TRBV19 and TRBJ2-5, with D tentatively TRBD2 (5 bases). Deletions cut 3 bases from V and 4 bases from J, with 15 bases between. The CDR3 is made up of 15 amino acids. Germline V CDR1 and CDR2: LNHDA, SQIVND (reference sequence). The whole variable domain, filled in from reference TRBV19 and TRBJ2-5, reads DGGITQSPKYLFRKEGQNVTLSCEQNLNHDAMYWYRQDPGQGLRLIYYSQIVNDFQKGDIAEGYSVSREKKESFPLTVTSAQKNPTAFYLCASSIRSGRGETQYFGPGTRLLVL.

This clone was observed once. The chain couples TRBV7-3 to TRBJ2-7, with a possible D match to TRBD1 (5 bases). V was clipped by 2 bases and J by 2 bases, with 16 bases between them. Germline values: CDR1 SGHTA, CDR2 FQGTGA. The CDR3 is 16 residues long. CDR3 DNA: TGTGCCAGCAGCTTACGAAAAGGGGCAAAAACCTACGAGCAGTACTTC. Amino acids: CASSLRKGAKTYEQYF.

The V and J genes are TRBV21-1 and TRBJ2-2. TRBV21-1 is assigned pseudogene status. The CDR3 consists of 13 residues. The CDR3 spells CASSKVNTGELFF. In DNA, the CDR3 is TGTGCCAGCAGCAAAGTCAACACCGGGGAGCTGTTTTTT.

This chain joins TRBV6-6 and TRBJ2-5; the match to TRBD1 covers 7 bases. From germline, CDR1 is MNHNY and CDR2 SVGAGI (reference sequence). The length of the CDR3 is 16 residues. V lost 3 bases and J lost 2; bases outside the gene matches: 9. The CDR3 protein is CASSYPRDSLQETQYF. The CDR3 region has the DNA TGTGCCAGCAGTTATCCCCGGGACAGCCTACAAGAGACCCAGTACTTC.

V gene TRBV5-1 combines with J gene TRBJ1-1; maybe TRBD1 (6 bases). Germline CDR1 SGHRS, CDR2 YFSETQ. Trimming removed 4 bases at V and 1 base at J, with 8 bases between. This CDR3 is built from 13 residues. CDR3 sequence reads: CASSQTGNTEAFF. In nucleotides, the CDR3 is TGCGCCAGCAGCCAGACAGGGAACACTGAAGCTTTCTTT. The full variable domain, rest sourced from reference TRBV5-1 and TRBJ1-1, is KAGVTQTPRYLIKTRGQQVTLSCSPISGHRSVSWYQQTPGQGLQFLFEYFSETQRNKGNFPGRFSGRQFSNSRSEMNVSTLELGDSALYLCASSQTGNTEAFFGQGTRLTVV.

The CDR3 sequence is CASSLGPTSTDTQYF. The CDR3 nucleotides read TGTGCCAGCAGCTTAGGTCCGACTAGCACAGATACGCAGTATTTT. The chain couples TRBV7-9 to TRBJ2-3; D call uncertain. The V gene's germline CDR1 is SEHNR and CDR2 FQNEAQ (reference sequence). Trimming left V 1 base short and J 0 bases short, with 8 bases between. The CDR3 covers 15 residues. Drawing the rest from reference TRBV7-9 and TRBJ2-3, the complete variable domain is DTGVSQNPRHKITKRGQNVTFRCDPISEHNRLYWYRQTLGQGPEFLTYFQNEAQLEKSRLLSDRFSAERPKGSFSTLEIQRTEQGDSAMYLCASSLGPTSTDTQYFGPGTRLTVL.

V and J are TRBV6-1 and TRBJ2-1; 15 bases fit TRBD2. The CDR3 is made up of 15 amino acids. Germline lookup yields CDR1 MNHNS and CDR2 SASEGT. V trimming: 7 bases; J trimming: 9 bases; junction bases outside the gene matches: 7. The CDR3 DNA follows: TGTGCCAGCAATGGACTAGCGGGGGGGCCGAGTGAGCAGTTCTTC. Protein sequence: CASNGLAGGPSEQFF.

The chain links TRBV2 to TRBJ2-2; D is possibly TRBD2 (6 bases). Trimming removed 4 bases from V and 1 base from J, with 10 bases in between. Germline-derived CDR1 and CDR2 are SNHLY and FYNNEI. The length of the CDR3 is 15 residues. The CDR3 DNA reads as TGTGCCAGCAGTGGGCTAGCGAAGAACACCGGGGAGCTGTTTTTT. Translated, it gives CASSGLAKNTGELFF.

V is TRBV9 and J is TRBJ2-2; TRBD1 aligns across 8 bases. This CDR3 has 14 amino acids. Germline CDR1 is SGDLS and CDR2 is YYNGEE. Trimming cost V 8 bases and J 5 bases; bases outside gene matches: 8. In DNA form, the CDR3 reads TGTGCCAGTAGGGACAGGAGGGGAACCGGGGAGCTGTTTTTT. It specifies CASRDRRGTGELFF.

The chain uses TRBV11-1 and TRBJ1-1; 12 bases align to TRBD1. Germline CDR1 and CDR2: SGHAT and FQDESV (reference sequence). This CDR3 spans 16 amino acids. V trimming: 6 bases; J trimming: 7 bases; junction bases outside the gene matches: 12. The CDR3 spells CASSRGQGASGGEAFF. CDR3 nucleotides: TGTGCCAGCAGTCGGGGACAGGGGGCATCTGGAGGTGAAGCTTTCTTT.

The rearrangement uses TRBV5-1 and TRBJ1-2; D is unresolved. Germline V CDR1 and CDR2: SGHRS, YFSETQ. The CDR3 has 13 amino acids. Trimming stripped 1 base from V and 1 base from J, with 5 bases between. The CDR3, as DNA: TGCGCCAGCAGCTTGCCGAATAACTATGGCTACACCTTC. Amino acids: CASSLPNNYGYTF. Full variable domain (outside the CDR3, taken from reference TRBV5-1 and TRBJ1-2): KAGVTQTPRYLIKTRGQQVTLSCSPISGHRSVSWYQQTPGQGLQFLFEYFSETQRNKGNFPGRFSGRQFSNSRSEMNVSTLELGDSALYLCASSLPNNYGYTFGSGTRLTVV.

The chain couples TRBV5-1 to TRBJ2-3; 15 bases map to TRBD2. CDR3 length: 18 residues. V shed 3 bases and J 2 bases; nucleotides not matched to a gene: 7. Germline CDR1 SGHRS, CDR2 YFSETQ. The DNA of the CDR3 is TGCGCCAGCAGCTGGACTAGCGGGAGGGACCGGGACACAGATACGCAGTATTTT. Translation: CASSWTSGRDRDTDTQYF.

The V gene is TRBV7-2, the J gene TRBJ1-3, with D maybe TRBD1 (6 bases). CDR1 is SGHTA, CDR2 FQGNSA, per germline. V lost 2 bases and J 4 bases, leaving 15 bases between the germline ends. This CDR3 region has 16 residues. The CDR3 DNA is TGTGCCAGCAGCTTACAAGGGGGGCTGACGGGAAACACCATATATTTT. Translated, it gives CASSLQGGLTGNTIYF.

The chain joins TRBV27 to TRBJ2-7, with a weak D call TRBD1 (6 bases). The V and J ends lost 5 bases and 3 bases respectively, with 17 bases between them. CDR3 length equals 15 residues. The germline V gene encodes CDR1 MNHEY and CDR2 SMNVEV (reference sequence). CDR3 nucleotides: TGTGCCAGCAGTGAGTCGACAGGACCGAGCTACGAGCAGTACTTC. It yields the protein CASSESTGPSYEQYF.

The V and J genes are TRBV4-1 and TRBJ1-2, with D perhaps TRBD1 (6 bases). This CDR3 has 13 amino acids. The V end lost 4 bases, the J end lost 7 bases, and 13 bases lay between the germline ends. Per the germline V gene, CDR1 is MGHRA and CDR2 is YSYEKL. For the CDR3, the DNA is TGCGCCAGCAGCCCGCCACAGGGTCCTGGCTACACCTTC. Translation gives CASSPPQGPGYTF.

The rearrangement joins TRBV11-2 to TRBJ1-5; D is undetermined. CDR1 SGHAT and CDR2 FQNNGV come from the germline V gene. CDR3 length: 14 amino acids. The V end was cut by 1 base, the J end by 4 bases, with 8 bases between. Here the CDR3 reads CASSLVGNNQPQHF. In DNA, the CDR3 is TGTGCCAGCAGCTTAGTGGGAAATAATCAGCCCCAGCATTTT.

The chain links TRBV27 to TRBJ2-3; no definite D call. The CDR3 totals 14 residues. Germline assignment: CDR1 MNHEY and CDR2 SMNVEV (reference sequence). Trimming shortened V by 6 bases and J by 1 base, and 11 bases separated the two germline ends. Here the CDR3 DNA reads TGTGCCAGCAGGAAAATTGGGGGCACAGATACGCAGTATTTT. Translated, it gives CASRKIGGTDTQYF.

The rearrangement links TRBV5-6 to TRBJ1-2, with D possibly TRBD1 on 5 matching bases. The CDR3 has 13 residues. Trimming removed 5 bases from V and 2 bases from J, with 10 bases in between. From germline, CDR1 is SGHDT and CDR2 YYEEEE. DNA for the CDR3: TGTGCCAGCAGGCCCGGGGCCAACTATGGCTACACCTTC. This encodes CASRPGANYGYTF.